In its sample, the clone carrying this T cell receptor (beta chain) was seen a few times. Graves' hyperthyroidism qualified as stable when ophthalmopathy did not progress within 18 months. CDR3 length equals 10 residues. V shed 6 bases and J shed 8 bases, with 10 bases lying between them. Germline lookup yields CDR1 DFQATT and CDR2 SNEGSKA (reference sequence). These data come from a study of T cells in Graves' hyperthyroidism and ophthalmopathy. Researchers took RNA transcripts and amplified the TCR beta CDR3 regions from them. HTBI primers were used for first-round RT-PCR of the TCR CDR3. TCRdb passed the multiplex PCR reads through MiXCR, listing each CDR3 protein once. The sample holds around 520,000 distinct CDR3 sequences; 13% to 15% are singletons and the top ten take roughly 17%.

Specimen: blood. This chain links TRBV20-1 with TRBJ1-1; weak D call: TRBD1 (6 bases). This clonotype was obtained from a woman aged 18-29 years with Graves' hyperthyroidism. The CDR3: CSATTGEAFF. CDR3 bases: TGCAGTGCGACAACAGGGGAAGCTTTCTTT.